This T cell receptor (beta chain) was recorded in a study of identical twins (dated by TCRdb to about 2016). Describing the broader study: To test whether fetal clonotypes persist, this study deep-sequenced TCR alpha and beta repertoires from monozygotic twins, from unrelated adults of various ages, and from cord blood. Replicate twin experiments were performed at different times using different library preparation protocols to rule out contamination. What the work shows at the level of the full study, not this receptor alone: Recombination models systematically underestimated out-of-frame TCR alpha sharing in monozygotic twins but agreed with sharing between unrelated individuals. Fewer insertions were carried by abundant cord blood beta clonotypes, a similar but weaker trend appeared in young adult naive repertoires, and no such trend appeared in memory repertoires. Invariant T cells such as MAIT and iNKT could partly confound zero-insertion analyses, although diverse VJ usage argued against such confounding for most clonotypes. Conclusions relied on cross-sectional statistical analysis, since the same donors could not be followed over many years. The excess sharing between twins in beta out-of-frame sequences was weaker because fewer shared sequences reduced the signal-to-noise ratio. Compared with coincidental sharing between unrelated individuals, out-of-frame TCR alpha sequences shared between twins had an excess of sequences with low generation probability.

For this chain, trimming is 3 bases at the V end and 6 bases at the J end, and the number of junction bases without a gene match is 4. Via the germline V gene, CDR1 is SGHAT and CDR2 FQNNGV. From cysteine to phenylalanine, the CDR3 is 14 amino acids long. Only the CDR3 DNA stays, 42 bases, in frame from base 1. This clonotype turned up a few times. Its binding antigen is unknown. No per-base quality is available; no much larger clone lies one base away. Every donor was a healthy Caucasian. The twin cohort comprised three pairs of female monozygotic twins, all aged about 18 to 29 years. Peripheral blood mononuclear cells were used as the source from which RNA for TCR libraries was isolated. Receptor libraries were prepared by 5' RACE. The listed sequencing device is Illumina HiSeq 2000. A universal primer binding site was added through template switching, and the final cDNA carried a unique molecular identifier so that TCR cDNA molecules could be counted accurately. Specific primers in the conserved constant-segment region were used to synthesize first-strand cDNA for the TCR alpha and beta chains. To control for contamination, every cDNA library carried two barcodes: a SMART-Mk sample barcode plus Illumina barcodes. TruSeq adapter sequences and Illumina sample barcodes were added in two successive PCR steps. The TCR alpha and beta cDNA libraries were sequenced on the Illumina HiSeq platform using custom primers. As for the authors' bioinformatics: Raw reads were processed with MiGEC to extract unique molecular identifiers, and MiXCR was used to determine CDR3 positions. For each individual, recombination models were inferred using an EM algorithm with the repgenHMM and IGoR tools. Shared clonotypes were analyzed with the tcR package in R, and sharing was normalized by the product of cloneset sizes. Out-of-frame nonproductive sequences were analyzed to study raw recombination free of thymic and clonal selection effects. The public reads were quality trimmed at Q25 with fastp and then assembled into clones with MiXCR by TCRdb, keeping productive beta chains. CDR3 protein duplicates are merged, each entry listing the most common genes and DNA. TCRdb, not the authors, supplied the V and J calls. This sample holds about 570,000 distinct CDR3 sequences; nearly 10% were observed only once. The top ten hold more than 2.5% of the sample.

The same sample was also studied in work on yellow fever vaccine responses in identical twins. The second study also describes: The authors reported that the T cell response to vaccination in identical twins appeared partly convergent and partly personalized. The study precisely tracked vaccine-responding T cell clones in identical twins.

In this chain, TRBV11-2 is recombined with TRBJ2-2; 7 of the junction bases match TRBD2. The sample was PBMCs. The sequence was collected from a woman aged 18 to 35 in good health. The CDR3 has the sequence CASSFTSDPGELFF. The DNA is as follows: TGTGCCAGCAGCTTCACTAGCGATCCCGGGGAGCTGTTTTTT.